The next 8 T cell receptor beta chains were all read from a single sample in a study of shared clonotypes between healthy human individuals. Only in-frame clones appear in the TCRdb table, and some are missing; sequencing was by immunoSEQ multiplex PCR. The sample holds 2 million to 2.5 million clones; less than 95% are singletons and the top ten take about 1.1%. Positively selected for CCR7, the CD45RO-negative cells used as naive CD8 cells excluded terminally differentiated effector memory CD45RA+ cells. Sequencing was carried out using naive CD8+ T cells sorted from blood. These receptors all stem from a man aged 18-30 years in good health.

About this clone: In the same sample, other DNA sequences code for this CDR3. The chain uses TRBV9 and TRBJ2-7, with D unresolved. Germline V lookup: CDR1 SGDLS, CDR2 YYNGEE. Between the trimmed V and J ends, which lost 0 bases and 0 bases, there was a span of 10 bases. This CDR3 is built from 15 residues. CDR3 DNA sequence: TGTGCCAGCAGCGTAGGAGACGCCAGCTCCTACGAGCAGTACTTC. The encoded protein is CASSVGDASSYEQYF. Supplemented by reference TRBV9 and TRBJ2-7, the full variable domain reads DSGVTQTPKHLITATGQRVTLRCSPRSGDLSVYWYQQSLDQGLQFLIQYYNGEERAKGNILERFSAQQFPDLHSELNLSSLELGDSALYFCASSVGDASSYEQYFGPGTRLTVT.

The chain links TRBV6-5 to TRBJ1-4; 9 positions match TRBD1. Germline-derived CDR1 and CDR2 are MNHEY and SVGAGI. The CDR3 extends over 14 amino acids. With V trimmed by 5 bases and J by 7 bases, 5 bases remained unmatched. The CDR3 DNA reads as TGTGCCAGCAGTCCAAGGACAGGGGTTGAAAAACTGTTTTTT. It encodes CASSPRTGVEKLFF.

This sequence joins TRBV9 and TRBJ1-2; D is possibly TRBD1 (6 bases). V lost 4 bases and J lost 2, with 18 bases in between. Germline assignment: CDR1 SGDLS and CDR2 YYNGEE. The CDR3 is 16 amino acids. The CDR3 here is CASSPTLGGLNYGYTF. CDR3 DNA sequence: TGTGCCAGCAGCCCCACGCTAGGGGGGTTGAACTATGGCTACACCTTC.

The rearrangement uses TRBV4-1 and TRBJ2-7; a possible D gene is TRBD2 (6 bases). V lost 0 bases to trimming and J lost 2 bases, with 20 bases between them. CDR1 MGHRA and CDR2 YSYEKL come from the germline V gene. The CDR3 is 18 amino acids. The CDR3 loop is CASSQDTGGGVTTYEQYF. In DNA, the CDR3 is TGCGCCAGCAGCCAAGACACAGGTGGCGGGGTAACCACCTACGAGCAGTACTTC.

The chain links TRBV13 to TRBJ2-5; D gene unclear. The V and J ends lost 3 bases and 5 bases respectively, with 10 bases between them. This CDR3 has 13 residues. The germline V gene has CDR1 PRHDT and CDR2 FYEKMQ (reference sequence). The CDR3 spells CASSFSVVETQYF. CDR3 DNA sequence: TGTGCCAGCAGCTTTAGTGTCGTGGAGACCCAGTACTTC.

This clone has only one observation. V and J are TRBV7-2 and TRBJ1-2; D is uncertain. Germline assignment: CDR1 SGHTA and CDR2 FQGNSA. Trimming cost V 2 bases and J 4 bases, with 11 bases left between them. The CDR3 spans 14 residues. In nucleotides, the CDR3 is TGTGCCAGCAGCTTACCGTCAACACCCTATGGCTACACCTTC. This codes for CASSLPSTPYGYTF. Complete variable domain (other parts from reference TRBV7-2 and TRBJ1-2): GAGVSQSPSNKVTEKGKDVELRCDPISGHTALYWYRQSLGQGLEFLIYFQGNSAPDKSGLPSDRFSAERTGGSVSTLTIQRTQQEDSAVYLCASSLPSTPYGYTFGSGTRLTVV.

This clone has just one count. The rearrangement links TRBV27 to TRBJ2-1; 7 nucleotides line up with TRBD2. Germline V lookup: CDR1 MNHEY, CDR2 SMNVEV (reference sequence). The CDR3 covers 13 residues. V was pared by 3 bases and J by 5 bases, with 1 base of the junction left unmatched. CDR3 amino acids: CASSFGTNNEQFF. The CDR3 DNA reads TGTGCCAGCAGTTTTGGGACTAACAATGAGCAGTTCTTC.

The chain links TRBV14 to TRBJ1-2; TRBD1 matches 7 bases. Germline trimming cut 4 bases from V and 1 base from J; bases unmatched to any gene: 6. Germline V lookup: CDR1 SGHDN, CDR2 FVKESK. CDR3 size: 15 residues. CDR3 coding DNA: TGTGCCAGCAGCCGCAGACAGGGAAATAACTATGGCTACACCTTC. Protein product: CASSRRQGNNYGYTF.